Listed below are T cell receptor beta chains from one sample, sequenced in a study of shared clonotypes between healthy human individuals. The table came from immunoSEQ multiplex PCR; TCRdb's copy has only in-frame clones and leaves some out. The sample comprises 2 million to 2.5 million clones, around 95% of which are singletons, and roughly 0.13% rests with the top ten. The sample taken for sequencing was naive CD4+ T cells sorted from blood. The receptors stem from a man aged 18 to 29 in good health. CDR3s include the opening cysteine and the closing phenylalanine or tryptophan. A clone size is listed for some rows: how often the clone was seen (once, few, many), or a class if it is expanded.

cdr3_aa cdr3_length v_call clone_size j_call
CASSIVSGAYNEQFF 15 TRBV4-3 NA TRBJ2-1
CASSFGAGGYQETQYF 16 TRBV28 NA TRBJ2-5
CASRTLASTSYEQYF 15 TRBV6-6 NA TRBJ2-7
CASSESPNEKLFF 13 TRBV10-1 NA TRBJ1-4
CASSVEGGRSYGYTF 15 TRBV9 NA TRBJ1-2
CASSGGHGLFNEQFF 15 TRBV9 NA TRBJ2-1
CASSRVDRAYGYTF 14 TRBV6-5 NA TRBJ1-2
CASSPNRNYGYTF 13 TRBV18 few TRBJ1-2
CASSPSGTSTDTQYF 15 TRBV18 NA TRBJ2-3
CASSLTSQPGYGYTF 15 TRBV28 NA TRBJ1-2
CASSIESRGRTQPQHF 16 TRBV19 NA TRBJ1-5
CSTSLNSYGYTF 12 TRBV29-1 NA TRBJ1-2
CASSLGAGLAVPEEFF 16 TRBV5-8 NA TRBJ2-1
CSVVRDMNTEAFF 13 TRBV29-1 NA TRBJ1-1
CASSLDRIQETQYF 14 TRBV7-6 NA TRBJ2-5
CASSIAGFGQPQHF 14 TRBV28 NA TRBJ1-5
CASSLRIYNEQFF 13 TRBV28 NA TRBJ2-1
CASSSGLAGGHETQYF 16 TRBV5-1 NA TRBJ2-5
CASSGQGWGETQYF 14 TRBV5-1 NA TRBJ2-5
CASSPTVGYGYTF 13 TRBV28 NA TRBJ1-2
CAISPQMNTEAFF 13 TRBV10-3 NA TRBJ1-1
CASSVADSRSGNTIYF 16 TRBV9 NA TRBJ1-3
CASSYSRDGGPEAFF 15 TRBV6-5 NA TRBJ1-1
CASTEQGDEQFF 12 TRBV7-9 NA TRBJ2-1
CASSRTGGKETQYF 14 TRBV6-5 NA TRBJ2-5
CASGRQGDSQPQHF 14 TRBV2 NA TRBJ1-5
CASSQAWGLPSYEQYF 16 TRBV4-3 NA TRBJ2-7
CASTGGEGNEKLFF 14 TRBV9 NA TRBJ1-4
CASSSRNTGELFF 13 TRBV11-3 NA TRBJ2-2
CASSDWGSGRETQYF 15 TRBV6-1 NA TRBJ2-5
CASSLGDRVKNTEAFF 16 TRBV5-1 once TRBJ1-1
CASLPSGLAGEQYF 14 TRBV6-1 NA TRBJ2-7
CASSSHDRRDEQFF 14 TRBV6-6 NA TRBJ2-1
CAISGGRTAGGSYEQYF 17 TRBV10-3 NA TRBJ2-7
CASSVLGNSGANVLTF 16 TRBV2 NA TRBJ2-6
CAITSGTGNYEQYF 14 TRBV10-3 NA TRBJ2-7
CASSNSPGQGAHISNQPQHF 20 TRBV28 NA TRBJ1-5
CASSKGQGSSTEAFF 15 TRBV7-3 NA TRBJ1-1
CASSEVGLAGASTDTQYF 18 TRBV2 once TRBJ2-3
CAWSVQDEKLFF 12 TRBV30 NA TRBJ1-4